This entry features one T cell receptor beta chain sequence. This clonotype was seen repeatedly, ten times or more. Its antigen specificity is not known. Per-nucleotide qualities are absent, and no much larger clonotype sits a single base away. Graves' hyperthyroidism was defined as stable when no progression to ophthalmopathy occurred over 18 months of follow-up. The hyperthyroidism patients were between 18 and 65 years old and newly diagnosed, with a disease duration of less than 2 months. Any patient with an uncontrolled infection, another autoimmune disease, pregnancy or lactation was excluded. Diagnoses relied on clinical symptoms, serum thyroxine and TRAb, thyroid ultrasound and orbital computed tomography. Ficoll-Paque density gradient centrifugation was used to isolate PBMCs from approximately 11 ml of fresh peripheral blood. Trizol reagent was used to extract total RNA, and RNA quality was then checked on an Agilent 2100 Bioanalyzer.

The data derive from a study of T cells in Graves' hyperthyroidism and ophthalmopathy (dated by TCRdb to about 2019). Broadly, across the study: Peripheral blood samples were taken at initial diagnosis, before any treatment was given. Following sampling, methimazole starting at 30 mg daily was given to hyperthyroidism patients, and high-dose intravenous methylprednisolone was given to ophthalmopathy patients. In roughly six Graves' hyperthyroidism patients, the study also compared T-cell repertoires from thyroid tissue with T-cell repertoires from blood. The paper reports TCR Vbeta CDR3 sequencing of roughly 140 peripheral blood samples: fewer than 50 ophthalmopathy, roughly 80 hyperthyroidism and approximately 17 progressor patients. Prospective prediction of ophthalmopathy was tested in an independent validation cohort consisting of 18 to 20 hyperthyroidism patients and 17 patients who later progressed to ophthalmopathy. To identify TCR V-J signatures that set the groups apart, the researchers used a discovery cohort of 95 to 100 patients, made up of about 44 with Graves' ophthalmopathy and 55 to 65 with stable Graves' hyperthyroidism. The 75 to 100 discovery patients were randomly split 7:3 into training and test sets. On the study overall, not on this receptor specifically: In validation, the model predicted progression to ophthalmopathy a median of roughly 6.5 months before onset, with over 55% sensitivity and roughly 79% specificity. No statistical method was used to set the sample size in advance, and investigators knew the group allocation. Ophthalmopathy was separated from stable hyperthyroidism by a 13 V-J signature model, with 85% to 90% sensitivity and approximately 81% specificity obtained in cross-validation and 80%/75% obtained in testing. Most expanded thyroid clonotypes (frequency above 0.001) were also detected in blood, suggesting blood repertoires may reflect thyroid immune responses.

V gives up 1 base and J gives up 0 bases, and the segment between their germline ends measures 5 bases. The CDR3, cysteine through phenylalanine, is 14 amino acids long. Just CDR3 DNA is preserved here, 42 bases in frame from base 1. CDR1 MGHRA and CDR2 YSYEKL were looked up in the germline V gene. Amplification of TCR beta CDR3 regions was carried out from RNA transcripts. A first-round RT-PCR of the TCR CDR3 used the HTBI primer set with the Qiagen OneStep RT-PCR kit. Libraries were constructed in a second round of multiplex PCR, after which size selection and purification were performed. Paired-end sequencing of the libraries was performed with 100 bp reads on an Illumina HiSeq2000. Per the source publication's procedure: Raw data were processed with SOAPnuke, discarding reads with adapters, uncalled bases, mean Phred below 15, or no exact constant-primer or identifier match. COPE v1.2.5 was used to merge high-quality paired reads, and clonotypes were defined as unique nucleotide sequences. MiTCR v1.1 was used to align clonotypes to the IMGT TRBV, TRBD and TRBJ reference segments. Only V-J combinations with frequency above 0.0001, covering 99.2% of repertoires, were analysed. The TCS score was defined as F50 (clonal expansion) divided by E x V (chaos), with BLOSUM62-based TCRdist calculated between CDR3 peptides within each V-J. Welch's t-statistics and random forest reduced 514 V-J features to 13, which were used in a naive Bayes classifier (R e1071). TCRdb reworked the public reads: Q25 trimming with fastp, MiXCR clone assembly, productive beta chains retained. Each entry merges the rows of one CDR3 protein and shows their most common DNA and genes. In this record, the V and J calls reflect TCRdb's handling and not the investigators' own analysis. The table for this sample lists under 350,000 distinct CDR3 sequences; over 15% of them were counted only once. Approximately 49% of the sample belongs to the ten largest clones.

This clonotype originated in a woman between 50 and 59 years old with Graves' hyperthyroidism. Input material: blood. Rearrangement joined TRBV4-1 to TRBJ2-3; the D gene is possibly TRBD1 or TRBD2, with 5 bases matching each. The CDR3 in this case is CASSQGGSTDTQYF. At the DNA level, the sequence is TGCGCCAGCAGCCAAGGGGGGAGCACAGATACGCAGTATTTT.